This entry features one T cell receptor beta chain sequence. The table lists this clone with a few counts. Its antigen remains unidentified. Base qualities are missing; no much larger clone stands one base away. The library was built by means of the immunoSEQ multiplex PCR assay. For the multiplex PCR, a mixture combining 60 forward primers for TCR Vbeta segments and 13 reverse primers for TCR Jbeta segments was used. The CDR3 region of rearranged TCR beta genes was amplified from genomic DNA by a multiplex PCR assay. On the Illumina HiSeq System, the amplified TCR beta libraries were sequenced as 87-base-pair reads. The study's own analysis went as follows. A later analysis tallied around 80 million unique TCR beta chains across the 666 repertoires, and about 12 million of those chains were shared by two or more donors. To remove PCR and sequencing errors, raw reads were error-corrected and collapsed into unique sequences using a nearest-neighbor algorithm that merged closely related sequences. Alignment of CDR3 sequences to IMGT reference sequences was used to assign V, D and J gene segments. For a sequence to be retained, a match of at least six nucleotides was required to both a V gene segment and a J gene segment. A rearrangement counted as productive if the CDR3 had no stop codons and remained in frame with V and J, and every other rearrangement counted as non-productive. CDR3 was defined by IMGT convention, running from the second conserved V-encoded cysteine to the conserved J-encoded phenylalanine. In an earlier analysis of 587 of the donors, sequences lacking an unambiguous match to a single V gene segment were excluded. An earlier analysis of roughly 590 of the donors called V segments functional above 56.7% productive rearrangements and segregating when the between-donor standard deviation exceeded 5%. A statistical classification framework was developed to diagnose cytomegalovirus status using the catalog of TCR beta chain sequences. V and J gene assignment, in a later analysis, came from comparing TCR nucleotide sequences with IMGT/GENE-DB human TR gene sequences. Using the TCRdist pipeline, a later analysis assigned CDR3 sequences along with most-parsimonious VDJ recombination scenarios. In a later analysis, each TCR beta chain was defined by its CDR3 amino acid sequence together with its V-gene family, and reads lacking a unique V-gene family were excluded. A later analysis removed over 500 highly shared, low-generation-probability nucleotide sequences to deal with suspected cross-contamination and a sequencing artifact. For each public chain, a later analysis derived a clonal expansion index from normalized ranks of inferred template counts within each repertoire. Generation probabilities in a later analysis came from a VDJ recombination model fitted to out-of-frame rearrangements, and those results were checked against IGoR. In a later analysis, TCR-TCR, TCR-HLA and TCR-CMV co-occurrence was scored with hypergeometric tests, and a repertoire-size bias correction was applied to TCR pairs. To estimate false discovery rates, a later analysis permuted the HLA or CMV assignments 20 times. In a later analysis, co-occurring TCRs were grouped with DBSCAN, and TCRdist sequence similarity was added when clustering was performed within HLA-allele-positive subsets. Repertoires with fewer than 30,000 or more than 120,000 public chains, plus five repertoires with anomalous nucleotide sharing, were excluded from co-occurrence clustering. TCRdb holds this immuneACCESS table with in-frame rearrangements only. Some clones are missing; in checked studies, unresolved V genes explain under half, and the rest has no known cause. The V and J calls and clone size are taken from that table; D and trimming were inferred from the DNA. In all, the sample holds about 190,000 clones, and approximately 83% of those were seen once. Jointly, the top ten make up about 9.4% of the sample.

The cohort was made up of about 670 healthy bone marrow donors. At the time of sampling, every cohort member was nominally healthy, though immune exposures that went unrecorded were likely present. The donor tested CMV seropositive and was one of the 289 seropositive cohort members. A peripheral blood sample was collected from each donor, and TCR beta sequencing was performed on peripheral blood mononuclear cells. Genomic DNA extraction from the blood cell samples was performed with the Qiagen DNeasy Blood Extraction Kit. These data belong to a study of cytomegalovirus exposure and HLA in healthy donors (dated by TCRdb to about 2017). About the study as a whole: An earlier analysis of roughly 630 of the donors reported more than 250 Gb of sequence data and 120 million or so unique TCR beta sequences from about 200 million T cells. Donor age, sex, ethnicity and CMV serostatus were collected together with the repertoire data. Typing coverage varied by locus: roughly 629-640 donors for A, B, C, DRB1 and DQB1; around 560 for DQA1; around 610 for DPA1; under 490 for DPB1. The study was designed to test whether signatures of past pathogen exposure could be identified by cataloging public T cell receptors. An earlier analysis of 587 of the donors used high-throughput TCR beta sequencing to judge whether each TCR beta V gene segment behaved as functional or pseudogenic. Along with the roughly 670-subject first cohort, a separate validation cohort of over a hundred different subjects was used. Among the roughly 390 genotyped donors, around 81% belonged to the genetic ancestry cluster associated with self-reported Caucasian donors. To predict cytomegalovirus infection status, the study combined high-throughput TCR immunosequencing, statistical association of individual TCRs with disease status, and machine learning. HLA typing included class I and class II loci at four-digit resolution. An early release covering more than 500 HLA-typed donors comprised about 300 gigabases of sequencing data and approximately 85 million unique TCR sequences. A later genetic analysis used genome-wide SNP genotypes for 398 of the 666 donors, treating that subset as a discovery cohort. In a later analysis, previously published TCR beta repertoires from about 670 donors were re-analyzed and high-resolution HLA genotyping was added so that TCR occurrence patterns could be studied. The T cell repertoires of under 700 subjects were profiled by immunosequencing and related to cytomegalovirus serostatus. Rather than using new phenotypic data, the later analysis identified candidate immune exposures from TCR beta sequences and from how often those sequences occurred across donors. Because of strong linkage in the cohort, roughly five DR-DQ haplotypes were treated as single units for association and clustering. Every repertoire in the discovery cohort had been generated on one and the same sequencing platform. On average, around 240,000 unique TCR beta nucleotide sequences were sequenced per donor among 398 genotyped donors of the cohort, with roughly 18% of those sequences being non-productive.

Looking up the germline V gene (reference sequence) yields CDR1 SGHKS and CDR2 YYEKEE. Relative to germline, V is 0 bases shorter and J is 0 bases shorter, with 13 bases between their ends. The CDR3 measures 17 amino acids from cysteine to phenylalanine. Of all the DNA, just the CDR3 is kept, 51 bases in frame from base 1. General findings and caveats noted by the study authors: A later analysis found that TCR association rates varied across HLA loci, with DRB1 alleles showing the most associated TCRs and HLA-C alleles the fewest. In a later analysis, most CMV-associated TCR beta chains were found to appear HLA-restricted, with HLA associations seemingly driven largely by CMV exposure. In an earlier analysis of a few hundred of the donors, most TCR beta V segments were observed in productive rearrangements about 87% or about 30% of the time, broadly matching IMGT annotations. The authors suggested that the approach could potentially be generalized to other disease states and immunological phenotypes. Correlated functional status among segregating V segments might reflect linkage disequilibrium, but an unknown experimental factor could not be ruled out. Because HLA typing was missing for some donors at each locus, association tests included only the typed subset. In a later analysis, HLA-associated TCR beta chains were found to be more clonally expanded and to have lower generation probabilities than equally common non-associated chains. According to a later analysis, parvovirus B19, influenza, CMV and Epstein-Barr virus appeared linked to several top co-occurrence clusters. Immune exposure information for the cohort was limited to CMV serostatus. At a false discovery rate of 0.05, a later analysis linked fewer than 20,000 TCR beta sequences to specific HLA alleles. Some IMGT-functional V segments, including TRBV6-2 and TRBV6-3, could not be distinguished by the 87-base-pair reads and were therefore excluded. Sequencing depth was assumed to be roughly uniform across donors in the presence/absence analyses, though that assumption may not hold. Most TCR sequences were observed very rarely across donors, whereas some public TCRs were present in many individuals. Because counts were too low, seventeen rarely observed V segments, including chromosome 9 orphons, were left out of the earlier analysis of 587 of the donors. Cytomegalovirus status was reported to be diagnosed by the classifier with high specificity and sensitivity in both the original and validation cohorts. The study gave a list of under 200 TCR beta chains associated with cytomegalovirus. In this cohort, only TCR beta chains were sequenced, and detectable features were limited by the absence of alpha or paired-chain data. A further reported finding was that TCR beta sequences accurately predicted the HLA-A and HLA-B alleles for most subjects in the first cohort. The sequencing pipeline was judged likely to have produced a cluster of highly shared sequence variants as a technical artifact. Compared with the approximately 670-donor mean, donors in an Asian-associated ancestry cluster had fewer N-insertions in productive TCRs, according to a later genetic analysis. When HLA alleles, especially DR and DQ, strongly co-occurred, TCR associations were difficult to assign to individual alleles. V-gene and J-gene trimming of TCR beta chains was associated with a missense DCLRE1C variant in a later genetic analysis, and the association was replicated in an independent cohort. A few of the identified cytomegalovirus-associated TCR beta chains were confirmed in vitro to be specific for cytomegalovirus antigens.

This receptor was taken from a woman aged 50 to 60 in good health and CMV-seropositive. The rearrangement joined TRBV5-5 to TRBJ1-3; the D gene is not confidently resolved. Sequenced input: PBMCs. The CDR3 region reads CASSLGYSSSSGNTIYF. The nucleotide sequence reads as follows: TGTGCCAGCAGCTTGGGTTACTCGAGTTCCTCTGGAAACACCATATATTTT.